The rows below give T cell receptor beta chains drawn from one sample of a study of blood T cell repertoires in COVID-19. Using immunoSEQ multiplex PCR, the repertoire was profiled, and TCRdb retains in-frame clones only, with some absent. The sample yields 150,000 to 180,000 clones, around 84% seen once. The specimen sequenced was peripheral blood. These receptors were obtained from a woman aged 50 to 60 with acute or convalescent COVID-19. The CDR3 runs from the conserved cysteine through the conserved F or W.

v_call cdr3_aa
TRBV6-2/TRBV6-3 CASSYRYTEAFF
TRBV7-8 CASSFDRGGYGYTF
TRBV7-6 CASSLGPGGVSTDTQYF
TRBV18 CASSPPTGMNTEAFF
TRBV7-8 CASSLFAGAQFYEQYF
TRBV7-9 CASSLADSLNEKLFF
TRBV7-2 CASSLTSGGAPDTQYF
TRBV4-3 CASSQESGQQNTGELFF
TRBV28 CASNRGASYEQYF
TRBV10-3 CAIMGQREGQGANVLTF
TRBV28 CASSLPATVNSPLHF
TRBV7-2 CASSLFPQGITGELFF
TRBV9 CASSVGLQSGRNTIYF
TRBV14 CASSHGTGRSLGYTF
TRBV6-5 CASRTDRATNEKLFF
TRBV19 CASTIGGTGREKLFF
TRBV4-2 CASSQGLAGGTDTQYF
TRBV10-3 CAISDPIQGTLHF
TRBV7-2 CASSSAQRDPADTQYF
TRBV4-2 CASSYGAVSSYNEQFF
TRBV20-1 CSAGGGADTQYF
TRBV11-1 CASSFSGRTGELFF
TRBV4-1 CASSLSQGWRVAEAFF
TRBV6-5 CASSYSGTGRNTIYF
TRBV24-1 CATSGLATGELFF
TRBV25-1 CASSDSAGVNYNEQFF
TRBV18 CASSPGKTGLGNEQFF
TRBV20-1 CSASRAGGPYEQYF
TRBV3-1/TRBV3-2 CASSWDRGLTF
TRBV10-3 CAISDSRDNEKLFF
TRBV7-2 CASSLRPPSQGLPDTQYF
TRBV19 CASRTSTGFTGELFF
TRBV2 CASTSGYNEQFF
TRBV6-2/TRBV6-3 CASSFGGSYSYEQYF
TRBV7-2 CASSLATGNYSPLHF
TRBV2 CASSPGLLEDGYTF
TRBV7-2 CASTMDRLYNEQFF
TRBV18 CASSPPRFSSGANVLTF
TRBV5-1 CASSLAGGTNTGELFF
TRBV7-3 CASSSQSGGQNEQFF
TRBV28 CASSFSGGTDTDTQYF
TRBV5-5 CASSLADGGTYEQYF
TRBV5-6 CASSSLGAQLFF
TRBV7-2 CASSLFYVPGQGFNEQFF
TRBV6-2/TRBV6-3 CASSSAPAYNSPLHF
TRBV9 CASSPELRAGGLNTEAFF
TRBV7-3 CASSPTRNTEAFF
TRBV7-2 CASSLRTSGYQETQYF
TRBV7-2 CASSREQGSGSPLHF
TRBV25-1 CASSKTGGEYF
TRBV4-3 CASSQQIMNTEAFF
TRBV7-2 CASRERAGGASYEQYF
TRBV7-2 CASSSSGAHYEQYF
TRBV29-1 CSVATGKGGYTF
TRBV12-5 CASGLGAEYEQYF
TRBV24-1 CATSDSGSSYNEQFF
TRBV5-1 CASSWEGTSEETQYF